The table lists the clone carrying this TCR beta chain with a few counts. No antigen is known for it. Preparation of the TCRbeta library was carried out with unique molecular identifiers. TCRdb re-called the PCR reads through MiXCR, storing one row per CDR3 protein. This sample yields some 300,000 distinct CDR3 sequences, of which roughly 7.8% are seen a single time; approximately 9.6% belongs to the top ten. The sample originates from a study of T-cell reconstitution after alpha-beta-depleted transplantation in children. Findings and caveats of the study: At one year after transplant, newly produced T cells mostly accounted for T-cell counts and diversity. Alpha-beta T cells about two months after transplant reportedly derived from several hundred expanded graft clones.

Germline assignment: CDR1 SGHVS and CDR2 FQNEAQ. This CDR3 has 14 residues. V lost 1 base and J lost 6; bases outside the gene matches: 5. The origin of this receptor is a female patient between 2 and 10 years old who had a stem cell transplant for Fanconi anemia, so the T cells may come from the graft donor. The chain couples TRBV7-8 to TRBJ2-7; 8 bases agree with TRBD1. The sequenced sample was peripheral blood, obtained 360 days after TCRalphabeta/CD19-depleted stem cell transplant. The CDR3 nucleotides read TGTGCCAGCAGCTTAGGGGGAACAGGGGGCGAGCAGTACTTC. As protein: CASSLGGTGGEQYF. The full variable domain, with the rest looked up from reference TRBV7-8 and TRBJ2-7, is GAGVSQSPRYKVAKRGQDVALRCDPISGHVSLFWYQQALGQGPEFLTYFQNEAQLDKSGLPSDRFFAERPEGSVSTLKIQRTQQEDSAVYLCASSLGGTGGEQYFGPGTRLTVT.